This TCR beta chain was profiled in a study of T cell clonotyping in hematopoietic cell transplantation. Broader study findings: At the given depth, recipient repertoires were over 95% de novo clonotypes.

The CDR3 contains 15 residues. The V segment lost 1 base and the J segment 6 bases; nucleotides outside the gene matches: 5. Per germline, CDR1 SQVTM and CDR2 ANQGSEA. This table comes from immunoSEQ multiplex PCR, and its TCRdb copy is limited to in-frame clones, with some not included. Of several thousand clones detected, approximately 94% appear once; the ten largest clones hold under 1.5%. This clone has a single count. The antigen is not known. The V and J genes are TRBV29-1 and TRBJ2-2; 10 nucleotides align to TRBD1. The receptor comes from a male patient between 60 and 69 years old who had an allogeneic stem cell transplant from an unrelated donor, so T cells may come from the graft donor. Some clones in this sample may be carry-over from other donors' samples. This material consisted of peripheral blood mononuclear cells, taken 30 days after allogeneic stem cell transplant. CDR3 protein: CSVEGGTGVAGELFF. CDR3 sequence (DNA): TGCAGCGTTGAAGGCGGGACAGGGGTCGCCGGGGAGCTGTTTTTT.